This T cell receptor (beta chain) originates from a study of blood T cell repertoires in COVID-19. Study-level background: Collection of acute and convalescent COVID-19 samples took place in the United States, Italy and Spain. T cells, B-cell-depleted T cells, or PBMCs supplied cDNA or gDNA.

Authors' methods: It was from reference gene primer amplification that nucleated cell counts were estimated. TCRdb's copy holds only in-frame clones and misses some; the assay was immunoSEQ multiplex PCR. V, J and clone size are taken as reported in that table, and D and trimming were inferred from the DNA itself. The sample includes approximately 230,000 clones, 80% to 90% of them seen just once. Germline CDR1 reads MNHEY; CDR2 reads SVGEGT. The V end lost 2 bases, the J end lost 7 bases, and 11 bases lay between the germline ends. The CDR3 is 13 residues long. This sequence was found in a man aged 25-40 years with active or convalescent COVID-19. This rearrangement joins TRBV6-2 or TRBV6-3 to TRBJ1-2, with TRBD1 as a possible D gene (5 bases). The sample consisted of peripheral blood. Written as DNA, the CDR3 is TGTGCCAGCAGTTACGTAGGGGCGAGTGGCTACACCTTC. Amino acid sequence: CASSYVGASGYTF.